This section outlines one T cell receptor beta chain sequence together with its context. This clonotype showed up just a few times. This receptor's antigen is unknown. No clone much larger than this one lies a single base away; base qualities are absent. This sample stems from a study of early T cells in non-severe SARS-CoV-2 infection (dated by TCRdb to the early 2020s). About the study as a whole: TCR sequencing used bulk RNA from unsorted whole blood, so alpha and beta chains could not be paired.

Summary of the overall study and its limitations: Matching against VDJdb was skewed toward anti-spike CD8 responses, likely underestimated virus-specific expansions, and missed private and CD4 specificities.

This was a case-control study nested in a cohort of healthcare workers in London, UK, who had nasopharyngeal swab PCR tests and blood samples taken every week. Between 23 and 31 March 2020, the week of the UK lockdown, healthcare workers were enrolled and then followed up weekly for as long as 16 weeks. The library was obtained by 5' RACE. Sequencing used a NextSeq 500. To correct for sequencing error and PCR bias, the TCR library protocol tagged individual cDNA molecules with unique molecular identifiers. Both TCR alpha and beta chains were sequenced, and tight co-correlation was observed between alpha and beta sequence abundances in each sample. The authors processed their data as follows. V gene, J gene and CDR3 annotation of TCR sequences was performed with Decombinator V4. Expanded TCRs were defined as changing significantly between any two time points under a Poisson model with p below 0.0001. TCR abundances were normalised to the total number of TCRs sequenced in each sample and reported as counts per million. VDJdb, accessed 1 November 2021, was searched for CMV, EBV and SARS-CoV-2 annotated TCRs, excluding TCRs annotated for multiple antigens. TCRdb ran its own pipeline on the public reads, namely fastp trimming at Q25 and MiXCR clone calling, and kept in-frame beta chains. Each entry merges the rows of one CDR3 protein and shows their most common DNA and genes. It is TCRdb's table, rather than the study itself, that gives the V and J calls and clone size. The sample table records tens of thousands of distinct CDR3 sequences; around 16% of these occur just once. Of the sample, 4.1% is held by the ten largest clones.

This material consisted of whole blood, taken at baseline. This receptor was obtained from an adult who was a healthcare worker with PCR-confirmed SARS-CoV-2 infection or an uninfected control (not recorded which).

The CDR3 here reads CAISESSTEAFF. The nucleotide sequence reads TGTGCCATCAGTGAGTCGAGCACTGAAGCTTTCTTT. The rearranged segments are TRBV10-3 and TRBJ1-1, with the D gene too uncertain to name. V is reduced by 0 bases and J by 4 bases, leaving a spacing of 3 bases between them. Including the terminal cysteine and phenylalanine, the CDR3 comprises 12 residues. CDR3 DNA is the only sequence kept; it has 36 bases, read in frame from the first base. From the germline V gene, CDR1 is ENHRY and CDR2 is SYGVKD.